The present TCR beta chain was sequenced within a study of T cell responses to AZD1222 COVID-19 vaccine. The ends lost 6 bases at V and 7 bases at J; junction bases unmatched: 15. The length of the CDR3 is 17 residues. Looked up from germline, CDR1 is SNHLY and CDR2 is FYNNEI. In this sample, this clone turned up a few times. Profiling relied on immunoSEQ multiplex PCR, and the TCRdb table lists in-frame clones only, not all of them. The profile shows approximately 300,000 clones, almost 95% of them singletons. The specimen comprised peripheral blood, sampled 28 days after the second AZD1222 dose. This clonotype was obtained from an adult who received the AZD1222 COVID-19 vaccine. The rearrangement joins TRBV2 to TRBJ1-5; 10 positions match TRBD1. CDR3 sequence: CASRPGTGVRGVQPQHF. DNA of the CDR3: TGTGCCAGCAGGCCCGGGACAGGGGTGCGAGGAGTCCAGCCCCAGCATTTT.